Sequencing of this TCR beta chain was carried out in a study of CXCR3-negative and CXCR3-positive naive CD8 T cells. Turning to the study itself: Per-library TRB read counts averaged about 1.5 +/- 0.3 million, adding up to some 150 million in total.

This CDR3 comprises 12 residues. Germline CDR1 MNHEY, CDR2 SMNVEV (reference sequence). Every CD8+ subset sample held a few hundred thousand flow-sorted cells, done in triplicate. UMI-tagged TRB cDNA libraries were built via 5' RACE. Following a re-call of the 5' RACE reads, TCRdb has one entry per CDR3 protein and lacks DNA. The sample data list 130,000 or so distinct CDR3 sequences. This clonotype was sampled from a human donor in good health. Some clones in this sample may be carry-over from other donors' samples. What was sequenced was naive CXCR3- CD8+ T cells from blood. Subset of the sample: CD45RO-CCR7+CD27+CD95- naive CD8+ T cells lacking CXCR3 (TNR3-). V gene TRBV27 combines with J gene TRBJ2-7; TCRdb's assignment of TRBD1 cannot be checked, as there is no DNA. The CDR3 loop reads CASRTGNYEQYF.